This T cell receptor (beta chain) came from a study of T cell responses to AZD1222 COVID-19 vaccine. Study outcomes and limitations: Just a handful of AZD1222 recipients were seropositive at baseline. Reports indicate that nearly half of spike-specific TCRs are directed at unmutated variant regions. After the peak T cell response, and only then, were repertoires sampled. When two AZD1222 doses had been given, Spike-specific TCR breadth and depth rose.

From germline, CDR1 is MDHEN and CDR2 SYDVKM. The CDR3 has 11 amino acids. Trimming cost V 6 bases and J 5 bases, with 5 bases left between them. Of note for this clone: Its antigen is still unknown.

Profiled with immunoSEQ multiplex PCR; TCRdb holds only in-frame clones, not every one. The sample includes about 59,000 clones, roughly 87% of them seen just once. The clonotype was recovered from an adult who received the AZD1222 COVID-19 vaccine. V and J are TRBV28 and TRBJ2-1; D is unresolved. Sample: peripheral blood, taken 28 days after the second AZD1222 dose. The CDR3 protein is CASSPDNEQFF. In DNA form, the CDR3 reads TGTGCCAGCAGCCCCGACAATGAGCAGTTCTTC.